The 21 T cell receptor beta chains reported below all come from one sample, sequenced in a study of CD8+ T cells in alopecia areata. Sequencing relied on a cDNA template that was reverse transcribed from extracted RNA. Profiled with immunoSEQ multiplex PCR; TCRdb holds only in-frame clones, not every one. This table holds about 190,000 clones, over 50% found once. Here the sequenced sample was CD4+ T cells sorted from blood, taken at week 0. The receptors stem from a human donor with alopecia areata.

Written as DNA, the CDR3 is TGTGCCAGTAGCAAGATGTGGGGCGGGAACACTGAAGCTTTCTTT. Protein product: CASSKMWGGNTEAFF. V is TRBV19 and J is TRBJ1-1; a possible D gene is TRBD1 (5 bases). Germline V lookup: CDR1 LNHDA, CDR2 SQIVND (reference sequence). V lost 6 bases and J 1 base, leaving 15 bases between the germline ends. The CDR3 runs 15 residues.

This clone has a handful of counts. The chain joins TRBV25-1 to TRBJ1-2; maybe TRBD1 (6 bases). V lost 4 bases to trimming and J lost 8 bases, with 8 bases between them. CDR1 and CDR2 from the germline V gene are MGHDK and SYGVNS. This CDR3 contains 11 residues. CDR3 in amino acids: CASSGGQGYTF. Here the CDR3 DNA reads TGTGCCAGCAGTGGTGGACAGGGCTACACCTTC.

The chain links TRBV25-1 to TRBJ2-7; D tentatively reads TRBD1 or TRBD2 (6 bases each). V was cut by 3 bases and J by 4 bases, with 13 bases left in between. CDR1 and CDR2 from the germline V gene are MGHDK and SYGVNS. This CDR3 is 14 amino acids long. This CDR3 is CASSEPGEVYEQYF. The CDR3 nucleotides are TGTGCCAGCAGTGAGCCAGGGGAGGTGTACGAGCAGTACTTC.

This rearrangement joins TRBV27 to TRBJ1-1, with D perhaps matching TRBD1 (6 bases). The CDR3 totals 14 residues. Germline CDR1 is MNHEY and CDR2 is SMNVEV (reference sequence). Trimming pared 6 bases from V and 3 bases from J, leaving 14 bases between. This CDR3 reads CASRKNRVDTEAFF. CDR3 DNA: TGTGCCAGCAGGAAGAACAGGGTAGACACTGAAGCTTTCTTT.

The CDR3 protein is CSVWVVNTEAFF. The CDR3 DNA is TGCAGCGTTTGGGTAGTGAACACTGAAGCTTTCTTT. The chain uses TRBV29-1 and TRBJ1-1; D gene unclear. The V gene lost 5 bases and the J gene lost 0 bases, with 7 bases spanning the gap. Germline CDR1 SQVTM, CDR2 ANQGSEA. There are 12 residues in the CDR3. Supplemented by reference TRBV29-1 and TRBJ1-1, the full variable domain reads SAVISQKPSRDICQRGTSLTIQCQVDSQVTMMFWYRQQPGQSLTLIATANQGSEATYESGFVIDKFPISRPNLTFSTLTVSNMSPEDSSIYLCSVWVVNTEAFFGQGTRLTVV.

The chain employs TRBV25-1 and TRBJ2-2; tentative D call: TRBD2 (6 bases). Between the trimmed V and J ends, which lost 5 bases and 5 bases, there was a span of 18 bases. Germline CDR1 and CDR2: MGHDK and SYGVNS. CDR3 size: 16 residues. CDR3 nucleotide sequence: TGTGCCAGCAGTCGGGAACTCGGCCGGGGGACCGGGGAGCTGTTTTTT. This translates into CASSRELGRGTGELFF.

This chain uses TRBV2 with TRBJ2-1; D ambiguous. Trimming pared 10 bases from V and 7 bases from J, leaving 14 bases between. In germline, CDR1 is SNHLY, CDR2 FYNNEI. CDR3 length: 12 amino acids. CDR3 protein: CANGDSRNEQFF. DNA of the CDR3: TGTGCCAACGGAGATAGCAGGAATGAGCAGTTCTTC.

The chain carries TRBV6-5 and TRBJ2-5, with TRBD2 matching 7 bases. The germline gives CDR1 MNHEY, CDR2 SVGAGI. The CDR3 loop spans 14 amino acids. The V and J ends lost 5 bases and 5 bases, in that order; junction bases with no gene match: 8. Written as DNA, the CDR3 is TGTGCCAGCAGTGCAAGGAGCGGGGACGAGACCCAGTACTTC. The encoded protein is CASSARSGDETQYF.

The genes are TRBV30 and TRBJ2-3, with TRBD2 as a possible D gene (6 bases). Germline CDR1 reads GTSNPN; CDR2 reads SVGIG (reference sequence). Between the trimmed V and J ends, which lost 4 bases and 0 bases, there was a span of 11 bases. The CDR3 runs 14 residues. CDR3 loop: CAWTPGVSTDTQYF. The DNA of the CDR3 is TGTGCCTGGACACCGGGGGTAAGCACAGATACGCAGTATTTT. Full variable domain (rest looked up from reference TRBV30 and TRBJ2-3): SQTIHQWPATLVQPVGSPLSLECTVEGTSNPNLYWYRQAAGRGLQLLFYSVGIGQISSEVPQNLSASRPQDRQFILSSKKLLLSDSGFYLCAWTPGVSTDTQYFGPGTRLTVL.

This sequence joins TRBV29-1 and TRBJ2-1; 11 bases line up with TRBD2. The J segment lost 7 bases and the V segment lost 5 bases, leaving 7 bases of the junction unmatched. The length of the CDR3 is 14 residues. The germline CDR1 and CDR2 sequences are SQVTM and ANQGSEA. CDR3 in DNA: TGCAGCGTTTATGATAGCGGGGGGGTAAATGAGCAGTTCTTC. This codes for CSVYDSGGVNEQFF.

The gene calls are TRBV6-6 and TRBJ1-1; D ambiguous. Germline CDR1 and CDR2: MNHNY and SVGAGI (reference sequence). The CDR3 consists of 13 residues. V gave up 11 bases and J gave up 1 base, with 14 bases separating them. DNA for the CDR3: TGTGCCGCCATATCGATGGGGAACACTGAAGCTTTCTTT. Translating it yields CAAISMGNTEAFF.

This clone has only a few counts. The chain has TRBV10-3 and TRBJ2-7, with D unclear. Trimming pared 0 bases from V and 2 bases from J, leaving 20 bases between. This CDR3 has 18 amino acids. Germline V gene data show CDR1 as ENHRY and CDR2 as SYGVKD. Here the CDR3 reads CAISESRQSPSLAYEQYF. In DNA, the CDR3 is TGTGCCATCAGTGAGTCCCGGCAGAGTCCCAGTCTTGCCTACGAGCAGTACTTC.

The chain has TRBV6-5 and TRBJ1-2; unclear D gene. The CDR3 consists of 14 residues. Germline lookup yields CDR1 MNHEY and CDR2 SVGAGI. V was trimmed by 0 bases and J by 6 bases, leaving 11 bases between them. CDR3 loop: CASSYSGLRDGYTF. The CDR3 coding sequence is TGTGCCAGCAGTTACTCAGGGCTCCGCGATGGCTACACCTTC.

The chain couples TRBV7-2 to TRBJ2-7, with D possibly being TRBD1 (6 bases). The V and J ends lost 2 bases and 2 bases respectively, with 10 bases between them. The CDR3 contains 14 residues. Germline loops: CDR1 SGHTA, CDR2 FQGNSA. CDR3 nucleotide sequence: TGTGCCAGCAGCTTAATCGGGGACACCTACGAGCAGTACTTC. This encodes CASSLIGDTYEQYF.

This chain links TRBV29-1 with TRBJ1-1, with TRBD1 matching over 8 bases. Germline values: CDR1 SQVTM, CDR2 ANQGSEA. V shed 6 bases, J shed 7 bases, and the junction held 10 bases outside the gene matches. CDR3 length: 13 residues. This CDR3 reads CSVRTTGEGEAFF. CDR3 coding DNA: TGCAGCGTCAGAACGACAGGGGAAGGTGAAGCTTTCTTT.

V gene TRBV29-1 combines with J gene TRBJ1-1, with TRBD1 matching 9 bases. This CDR3 contains 12 residues. Germline V gene lookup returns CDR1 SQVTM and CDR2 ANQGSEA. Trimming took 7 bases from V and 7 from J; bases not matched to a gene: 7. CDR3 DNA sequence: TGCAGCGCGGAACAGGGGGCTAGTGAAGCTTTCTTT. It translates to CSAEQGASEAFF.

The chain recombines TRBV19 with TRBJ1-1; unclear D gene. Germline V lookup: CDR1 LNHDA, CDR2 SQIVND (reference sequence). The CDR3 length is 13 residues. The V end was cut by 8 bases, the J end by 0 bases, with 10 bases between. The CDR3 region has the DNA TGTGCCAGTGGATACAGAGTGAACACTGAAGCTTTCTTT. Protein sequence: CASGYRVNTEAFF.

The V call is TRBV9, the J call TRBJ1-2; D possibly corresponds to TRBD1 (5 bases). The CDR3 consists of 16 residues. With 3 bases removed from V and 0 bases from J, the gap between germline ends came to 15 bases. In germline, CDR1 is SGDLS, CDR2 YYNGEE. The CDR3 reads CASSASAGGANYGYTF. CDR3 DNA: TGTGCCAGCAGCGCCAGCGCTGGGGGTGCTAACTATGGCTACACCTTC.

The sample holds a few counts of this clone. This chain joins TRBV7-9 and TRBJ1-2, with D perhaps matching TRBD1 (5 bases). Germline loops: CDR1 SEHNR, CDR2 FQNEAQ (reference sequence). The germline V and J ends were trimmed by 5 bases and 1 base, with 11 bases remaining between them. The CDR3 has 14 amino acids. The CDR3 region is CASSLGADNYGYTF. For the CDR3, the DNA is TGTGCCAGCAGCCTCGGGGCCGATAACTATGGCTACACCTTC.

In this sample, this clone turned up a few times. The chain links TRBV5-6 to TRBJ2-1, with a weak D call TRBD2 (5 bases). The CDR3 spans 16 residues. Germline V lookup: CDR1 SGHDT, CDR2 YYEEEE. Between the trimmed V and J ends, which lost 0 bases and 2 bases, there was a span of 12 bases. The CDR3 DNA follows: TGTGCCAGCAGCTTGGGTGGACTGTACGCCTACAATGAGCAGTTCTTC. This gives the protein CASSLGGLYAYNEQFF.

The rearrangement uses TRBV5-1 and TRBJ2-4; 8 bases match TRBD1. Germline V gene data show CDR1 as SGHRS and CDR2 as YFSETQ. There are 16 residues in the CDR3. V shed 0 bases, J shed 6 bases, and the junction held 8 bases outside the gene matches. DNA for the CDR3: TGCGCCAGCAGCTTGGCCTGGGACAGGAGGGGAAACATTCAGTACTTC. Translation gives CASSLAWDRRGNIQYF.